This T cell receptor (beta chain) was captured by sequencing in a study of T cells after yellow fever vaccination. Study-wide points: Abundant bulk-derived clonotypes could contaminate FACS-sorted repertoires. Peaking on day 5 versus 15, the secondary response was faster but weaker.

V lost 3 bases, J lost 3 bases, and 11 bases lay in between. The CDR3 runs to 14 residues. Germline CDR1 is LGHNA and CDR2 is YSLEER. Points on this clonotype: Its cognate antigen is unknown.

Via MiXCR, TCRdb re-called the 5' RACE reads, giving one row per CDR3 protein. The table records 400,000 or so distinct CDR3 sequences, roughly a sixth of them present only once. The specimen was PBMCs, collected before the yellow fever booster vaccination. The chain employs TRBV4-3 and TRBJ1-1; D perhaps matches TRBD1 (5 bases). The clonotype originates from a man aged 18 to 35 who received the YFV17D yellow fever vaccine. The chain's CDR3 is CASSQGVGDTEAFF. The CDR3 coding sequence is TGCGCCAGCAGCCAGGGCGTAGGGGACACTGAAGCTTTCTTT.